This TCR beta chain was found in a study of early T cells in non-severe SARS-CoV-2 infection. This clonotype was counted ten times or more. TCRdb processed the 5' RACE reads anew with MiXCR; each CDR3 protein has one entry. The sample records over 25,000 distinct CDR3 sequences, more than 6% being singletons. CDR1 is MNHEY, CDR2 SMNVEV, per germline (reference sequence). The CDR3 sequence is 14 residues long. V was trimmed by 2 bases and J by 0 bases, leaving 6 bases between them. This TCR came from an adult who was a healthcare worker with PCR-confirmed SARS-CoV-2 infection or an uninfected control (not recorded which). The specimen was whole blood. The gene calls are TRBV27 and TRBJ2-3, with D uncertain. CDR3 in amino acids: CASSLTPSTDTQYF. The CDR3 bases are TGTGCCAGCAGTTTAACTCCTAGCACAGATACGCAGTATTTT.